This T cell receptor (beta chain) was profiled in a study of technical replicates of blood from a handful of donors. Germline V lookup: CDR1 MNHNY, CDR2 SVGAGI (reference sequence). CDR3 length: 14 amino acids. V lost 5 bases, J lost 2 bases, and 11 bases lay in between. The assay was immunoSEQ multiplex PCR, and TCRdb's table has in-frame clones only and misses some. Here the sample spans approximately 81,000 clones, under 96% being singletons. J is TRBJ2-3 and V is TRBV6-6, with D possibly matching TRBD2 (5 bases). The TCR originated in a human donor in good health. Specimen: T cells isolated from PBMCs. CDR3 sequence: CASSLGLLTDTQYF. CDR3 bases: TGTGCCAGCAGTCTCGGACTCCTCACAGATACGCAGTATTTT.